A selection of T cell receptor beta chains follows, all from one sample in a study of response to subunit inactivated influenza vaccine. TCRdb processed the RT-PCR reads anew with MiXCR; each CDR3 protein has one entry. The sample yields around 790,000 distinct CDR3 sequences, 20% to 25% seen once. Here the sequenced sample was PBMCs from blood, taken roughly 5 days after vaccination. These receptors were taken from a man aged 45-65 years who received an inactivated influenza vaccine. Both conserved end residues are part of each CDR3. The order of the fields is V gene, J gene, CDR3 length, CDR3 protein.

TRBV5-5	TRBJ2-1	15	CASSTRGQGANEQFF
TRBV7-8	TRBJ1-2	13	CASTPGFNYGYTF
TRBV7-2	TRBJ2-2	15	CASSLLSVNTGELFF
TRBV12-3/TRBV12-4	TRBJ1-5	16	CASSILGQGGNQPQHF
TRBV4-1	TRBJ2-6	16	CASSQGTGAGANVLTF
TRBV6-2/TRBV6-3	TRBJ2-5	13	CASSYGWQETQYF
TRBV20-1	TRBJ2-5	12	CSARARQETQYF
TRBV20-1	TRBJ2-1	13	CSASASEYNEQFF
TRBV24-1	TRBJ2-5	15	CATSEGTGIAETQYF
TRBV12-3/TRBV12-4	TRBJ2-7	13	CASSFGASYEQYF
TRBV7-8	TRBJ2-2	14	CASRQGPGTGELFF
TRBV5-1	TRBJ2-1	17	CASSLGGTGGSYNEQFF
TRBV20-1	TRBJ2-1	18	CSARGALAGENSYNEQFF
TRBV20-1	TRBJ2-7	12	CSPGTSVHEQYF
TRBV7-9	TRBJ2-7	12	CASSPGLGEQYF
TRBV30	TRBJ2-3	11	CAWSPADTQYF
TRBV10-3	TRBJ2-7	12	CAISVEGDEQYF
TRBV7-2	TRBJ1-2	14	CASSQTRSNYGYTF
TRBV3-1	TRBJ2-3	13	CASSPSMPDTQYF
TRBV11-2	TRBJ2-7	12	CASSLGRSEQYF
TRBV4-3	TRBJ2-7	17	CASSQGIPTSRGYEQYF
TRBV30	TRBJ2-1	16	CAWSRPSGGAYNEQFF
TRBV6-5	TRBJ2-1	15	CASSYSGGRLDEQFF
TRBV20-1	TRBJ2-4	14	CSASKEIAKNIQYF
TRBV5-1	TRBJ2-2	14	CASSLAFPTGELFF
TRBV12-3/TRBV12-4	TRBJ2-7	15	CASSLAPGLNYEQYF
TRBV12-3/TRBV12-4	TRBJ2-1	14	CASSLRGSSNEQFF
TRBV6-2/TRBV6-3	TRBJ2-7	15	CASRQLAAFSYEQYF
TRBV20-1	TRBJ1-5	19	CSARAATPDIFYSNQPQHF
TRBV7-2	TRBJ1-6	14	CASGRGGRNSPLHF
TRBV6-1	TRBJ2-7	13	CASRPDFGTEQYF
TRBV5-1	TRBJ2-7	16	CASSPRTDGPSYEQYF
TRBV7-2	TRBJ2-4	16	CASSPGTGLAKNIQYF
TRBV5-1	TRBJ2-1	15	CASSLVGSERNEQFF
TRBV12-3/TRBV12-4	TRBJ1-4	12	CASSYRDEKLFF
TRBV6-1	TRBJ2-1	12	CASSELGGGQFF
TRBV7-8	TRBJ2-1	16	CASSFLRDGTYNEQFF
TRBV30	TRBJ1-5	14	CAWSTRRSNQPQHF
TRBV6-2/TRBV6-3	TRBJ2-5	16	CASSRTSGAYAETQYF
TRBV7-9	TRBJ1-4	13	CATLRGEGEKLFF
TRBV6-1	TRBJ1-1	14	CASSRRQGFTEAFF
TRBV7-2	TRBJ2-5	13	CASSLGDGGTQYF
TRBV20-1	TRBJ2-1	15	CSARAGTGTYNEQFF
TRBV27	TRBJ1-6	14	CASSFPTEGSPLHF
TRBV3-1	TRBJ2-7	12	CASSQETRRQYF
TRBV27	TRBJ1-1	14	CASSRGRHNTEAFF
TRBV5-1	TRBJ2-1	17	CASSLAGTSGGLNEQFF
TRBV5-4	TRBJ2-4	16	CASSSGGGQAKNIQYF
TRBV5-1	TRBJ2-3	18	CASSLGTSGATGTDTQYF
TRBV7-8	TRBJ2-1	12	CASSFGRGEQFF
TRBV20-1	TRBJ2-6	14	CSARGVSGANVLTF
TRBV7-2	TRBJ1-3	15	CASSPGGGVGNTIYF
TRBV7-6	TRBJ1-2	13	CASSFGVHYGYTF
TRBV7-8	TRBJ2-5	18	CASSLGTSGGPYQETQYF
TRBV7-2	TRBJ2-3	14	CASSLAGGTSGQYF
TRBV28	TRBJ2-7	16	CASRGGGGLAVEEQYF
TRBV7-9	TRBJ2-7	16	CASSLVSSGWDYEQYF
TRBV7-2	TRBJ2-3	15	CASRSRDSSINTQYF
TRBV11-2	TRBJ2-5	16	CASRPGADHYGETQYF
TRBV5-6	TRBJ2-3	15	CASSLAGQFTDTQYF